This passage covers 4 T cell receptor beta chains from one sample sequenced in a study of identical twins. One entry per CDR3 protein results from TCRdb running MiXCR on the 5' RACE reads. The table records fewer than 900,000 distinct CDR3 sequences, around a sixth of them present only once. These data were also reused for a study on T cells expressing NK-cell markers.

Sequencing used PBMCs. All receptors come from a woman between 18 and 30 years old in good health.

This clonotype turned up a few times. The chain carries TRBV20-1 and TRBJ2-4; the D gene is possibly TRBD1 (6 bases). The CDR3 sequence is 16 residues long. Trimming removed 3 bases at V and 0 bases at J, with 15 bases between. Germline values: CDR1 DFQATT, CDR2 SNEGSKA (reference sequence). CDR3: CSASPGQTLAKNIQYF. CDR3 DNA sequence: TGCAGTGCTAGCCCCGGACAGACGCTAGCCAAAAACATTCAGTACTTC.

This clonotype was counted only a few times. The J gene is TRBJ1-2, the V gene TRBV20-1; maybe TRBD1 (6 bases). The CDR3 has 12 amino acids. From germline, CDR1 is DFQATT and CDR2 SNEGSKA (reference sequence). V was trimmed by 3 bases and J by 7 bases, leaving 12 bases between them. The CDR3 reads CSASGQSPGYTF. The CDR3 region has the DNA TGCAGTGCTAGCGGACAGTCGCCTGGCTACACCTTC.

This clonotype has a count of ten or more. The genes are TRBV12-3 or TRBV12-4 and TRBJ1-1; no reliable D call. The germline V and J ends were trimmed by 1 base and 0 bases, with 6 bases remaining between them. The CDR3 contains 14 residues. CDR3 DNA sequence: TGTGCCAGCAGTTTAGGCCGGCTGAACACTGAAGCTTTCTTT. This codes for CASSLGRLNTEAFF.

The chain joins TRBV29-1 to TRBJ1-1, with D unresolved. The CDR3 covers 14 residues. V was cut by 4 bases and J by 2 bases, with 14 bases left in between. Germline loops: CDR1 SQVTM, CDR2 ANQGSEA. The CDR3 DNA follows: TGCAGCGTTGGGAATATGTGGGGAAACACTGAAGCTTTCTTT. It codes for CSVGNMWGNTEAFF.